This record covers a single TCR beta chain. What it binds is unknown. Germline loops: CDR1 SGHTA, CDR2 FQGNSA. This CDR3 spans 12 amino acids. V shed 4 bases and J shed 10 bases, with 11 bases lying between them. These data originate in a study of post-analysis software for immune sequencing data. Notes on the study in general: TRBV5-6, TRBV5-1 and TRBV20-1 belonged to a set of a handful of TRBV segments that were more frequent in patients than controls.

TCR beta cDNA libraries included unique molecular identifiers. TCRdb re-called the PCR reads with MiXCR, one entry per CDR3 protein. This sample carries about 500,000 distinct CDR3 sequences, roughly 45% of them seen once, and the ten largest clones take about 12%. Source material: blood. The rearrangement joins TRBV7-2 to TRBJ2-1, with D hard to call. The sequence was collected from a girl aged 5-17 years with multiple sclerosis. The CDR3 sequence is CASSWADGEQFF. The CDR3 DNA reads TGTGCCAGCAGCTGGGCGGACGGGGAGCAGTTCTTC. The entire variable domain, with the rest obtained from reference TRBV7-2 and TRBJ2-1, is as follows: GAGVSQSPSNKVTEKGKDVELRCDPISGHTALYWYRQSLGQGLEFLIYFQGNSAPDKSGLPSDRFSAERTGGSVSTLTIQRTQQEDSAVYLCASSWADGEQFFGPGTRLTVL.